This entry concerns a single T cell receptor (beta chain). What it binds is unknown. The record originates from a study of cytomegalovirus exposure and HLA in healthy donors. Study-level points and caveats: The classifier reportedly diagnosed cytomegalovirus status with high specificity and sensitivity.

The CDR3 loop spans 14 amino acids. V lost 0 bases and J 4 bases, leaving 13 bases between the germline ends. The germline gives CDR1 GTSNPN, CDR2 SVGIG (reference sequence). The PCR used 60 Vbeta and 13 Jbeta primers. Only in-frame clones appear in the TCRdb table, and some are missing; sequencing was by immunoSEQ multiplex PCR. There are 95,000 or so clones in the sample; 81% occur only once, and roughly 4% lies in the top ten. Sequenced material: PBMCs. The chain is built from TRBV30 and TRBJ2-7; D perhaps matches TRBD2 (6 bases). The source of this sequence is a woman in her seventies in good health and CMV-seropositive. CDR3 protein: CAWSVWGEGYEQYF. CDR3 nucleotides: TGTGCCTGGAGTGTATGGGGGGAAGGATACGAGCAGTACTTC.